This T cell receptor (beta chain) was documented in a study of shared clonotypes between healthy human individuals. Overall study results and limits: Estimated richness values were generally larger in naive subsets than in memory subsets.

Clones were sequenced by immunoSEQ multiplex PCR, and TCRdb holds only the in-frame ones, with some missing. The sample consists of fewer than 2.5 million clones, 93% of them appearing once. Concerning this clone itself: Antigen: not known.

CDR1 is SGHDT and CDR2 is YYEEEE in the germline V gene. V was pared by 2 bases and J by 2 bases, with 10 bases between. The CDR3 contains 15 residues. The chain is built from TRBV5-6 and TRBJ1-4; D uncertain. The sequenced sample consisted of naive CD4+ T cells from PBMCs. Subset of the sample: CD45RA+ positively selected. The TCR originated in a man between 18 and 35 years old in good health. Some clones in this sample may be carry-over from other donors' samples. The CDR3 is CASSLRGWTNEKLFF. CDR3 bases: TGTGCCAGCAGCTTAAGAGGGTGGACTAATGAAAAACTGTTTTTT.